One T cell receptor beta chain is described in this entry. What it binds is not known. These data originate in a study of shared clonotypes between healthy human individuals. Study-wide results and caveats: Among the subsets, naive ones generally showed larger estimated richness than memory ones. Clonotype sharing across a few donors was observed for about 4.8% of naive CD4 clonotypes.

TCRdb's table, derived via immunoSEQ multiplex PCR, lists solely in-frame clones and lacks some. The profile covers 550,000 to 700,000 clones, with 73% appearing a single time and around 1.8% taken by the ten largest. Sequencing was carried out using memory CD4+ T cells sorted from blood. Noted subset: CD45RA-negative fraction. The clonotype originates from a woman between 25 and 40 years old in good health.

The DNA of the CDR3 is TGTGCCAGCAGAGAAACAGGGTGGAACACCGGGGAGCTGTTTTTT. Amino acid sequence: CASRETGWNTGELFF. The J gene is TRBJ2-2, the V gene TRBV2, with D perhaps TRBD1 (6 bases). Germline CDR1 and CDR2: SNHLY and FYNNEI. Trimming stripped 6 bases from V and 1 base from J, with 12 bases between. The CDR3 runs 15 residues.